A selection of T cell receptor beta chains follows, all from one sample in a study of blood T cell repertoires in COVID-19. The protocol was immunoSEQ multiplex PCR, while the TCRdb copy is restricted to in-frame clones and leaves out a portion. The top ten hold roughly 4.5% of the sample, which has over 70,000 clones, around 89% seen once. Sequences were obtained from peripheral blood. Source of these receptors: a woman at least 80 years old with active or convalescent COVID-19. Both conserved end residues are part of each CDR3. Each record gives: clone size, V gene, J gene, D gene, CDR3 DNA, CDR3 protein. A D gene is named only where the DNA matches it firmly. Size values are once, few and many counts, or a class for expanded clones, and some rows have none.

>few|TRBV27|TRBJ2-2|NA
TGTGCCAGCAGCCTCGCCGGGGAGCTGTTTTTT
CASSLAGELFF
>NA|TRBV7-7|TRBJ2-1|TRBD1
TGTGCCAGCAGCCCAATCGCCGGGACAGGGGGCTCCCCTGAGCAGTTCTTC
CASSPIAGTGGSPEQFF
>NA|TRBV7-8|TRBJ2-1|TRBD2
TGTGCCAGCAGCCTTCGGAGCGGGAGGAGCAATGAGCAGTTCTTC
CASSLRSGRSNEQFF
>NA|TRBV5-6|TRBJ1-5|NA
TGTGCCAGCACCCCGAATCAGCCCCAGCATTTT
CASTPNQPQHF
>NA|TRBV15|TRBJ2-7|NA
TGTGCCACCAGCAGAGAAGCGTTATACGAGCAGTACTTC
CATSREALYEQYF
>once|TRBV7-2|TRBJ1-1|NA
TGTGCCAGCAGCTTAGGAGGCAGGGACACTGAAGCTTTCTTT
CASSLGGRDTEAFF
>NA|TRBV6-5|TRBJ2-1|TRBD2
TGTGCCAGCAGGTACCTGACTAGCGGATCCTACAATGAGCAGTTCTTC
CASRYLTSGSYNEQFF
>NA|TRBV10-3|TRBJ1-1|TRBD1
TGTGCCATCAGTTCCCCCACCGCAGGGGGCAACACTGAAGCTTTCTTT
CAISSPTAGGNTEAFF
>NA|TRBV6-5|TRBJ1-5|TRBD1
TGTGCCAGCAGCCCAAGGGACAGCACTCAGCCCCAGCATTTT
CASSPRDSTQPQHF
>NA|TRBV30|TRBJ2-1|TRBD2
TGTGCCTGGAGTGTAGTAGCGGGATTTGAGCAGTTCTTC
CAWSVVAGFEQFF
>NA|TRBV7-2|TRBJ1-1|NA
TGTGCCAGCAGCCCCCAGGCTAACACTGAAGCTTTCTTT
CASSPQANTEAFF
>NA|TRBV29-1|TRBJ2-1|TRBD2
TGCAGCGGATCTGATGCTAGCGGATACAATGAGCAGTTCTTC
CSGSDASGYNEQFF
>NA|TRBV6-6|TRBJ2-5|TRBD1
TGTGCCAGCAGTTTGTACAGGGGTGTAGAGACCCAGTACTTC
CASSLYRGVETQYF
>NA|TRBV6-2/TRBV6-3|TRBJ2-7|TRBD2
TGTGCCAGCAGTTACGGGACTAGTTCCTGGCAGTACTTC
CASSYGTSSWQYF
>NA|TRBV21-1|TRBJ1-2|NA
TGTGCCAGCAGCAGGAACAGGGCTTTAGTTGATGGCTACACCTTC
CASSRNRALVDGYTF
>NA|TRBV3-1/TRBV3-2|TRBJ1-1|NA
TGTGCCAGCAGCTCCCCGACTTTGAACACTGAAGCTTTCTTT
CASSSPTLNTEAFF
>NA|TRBV29-1|TRBJ2-7|NA
TGCAGCGTTGAGGGGCGGACCTCCTACGAGCAGTACTTC
CSVEGRTSYEQYF
>once|TRBV24-1|TRBJ1-5|NA
TGTGCCACCAGTGAAAGAGGGAGCAATCAGCCCCAGCATTTT
CATSERGSNQPQHF
>NA|TRBV19|TRBJ1-2|TRBD1
TGTGCCAGTAGTATAGCCCAGGGGGCGCGAAGTGGCTACACCTTC
CASSIAQGARSGYTF
>NA|TRBV2|TRBJ2-2|TRBD1
TGTGCCAGCAATTTCATACAGGGGGCGGCCGGGGAGCTGTTTTTT
CASNFIQGAAGELFF
>NA|TRBV29-1|TRBJ2-1|TRBD1
TGCAGCTGGGGACAGGGCCTCAATGAGCAGTTCTTC
CSWGQGLNEQFF
>NA|TRBV13|TRBJ2-3|NA
TGTGCCAGCAGCAAGAGACTAGGCCTTAGCACAGATACGCAGTATTTT
CASSKRLGLSTDTQYF
>NA|TRBV7-9|TRBJ1-6|NA
TGTGCCAGCAGCTTAGGTCTGGAGGGGAGCTCCTATAATTCACCCCTCCACTTT
CASSLGLEGSSYNSPLHF
>NA|TRBV25-1|TRBJ2-5|NA
TGTGCCAGCAGTGAATTGGCAGGGTCGTACCAAGAGACCCAGTACTTC
CASSELAGSYQETQYF
>NA|TRBV7-7|TRBJ2-3|TRBD1
TGTGCTAGCAGCTCAGGGGGCCGGGGGAGCACAGATACGCAGTATTTT
CASSSGGRGSTDTQYF
>NA|TRBV10-2|TRBJ2-7|NA
TGCGCCAGCAGGATGAGGGGGGGGGACGAGCAGTACTTC
CASRMRGGDEQYF
>NA|TRBV7-2|TRBJ2-3|TRBD2
TGTGCCAGCAGCTACCTAGCGGGAGAAGATACGCAGTATTTT
CASSYLAGEDTQYF
>NA|TRBV28|TRBJ2-7|NA
TGTGCCAGCAGTTCGACTCCCATCTACGAGCAGTACTTC
CASSSTPIYEQYF
>once|TRBV28|TRBJ1-2|TRBD1
TGTGCCAGCAAAAATCTTATTGAAGGGACAGGACGAAGGTATGGCTACACCTTC
CASKNLIEGTGRRYGYTF
>NA|TRBV5-1|TRBJ1-1|NA
TGCGCCAGCGGTCAGGGGCCTGGAAACACTGAAGCTTTCTTT
CASGQGPGNTEAFF
>NA|TRBV6-5|TRBJ1-2|TRBD1
TGTGCCAGCAGTTACGACGGGACAGTATACTATGGCTACACCTTC
CASSYDGTVYYGYTF
>NA|TRBV28|TRBJ2-2|TRBD1
TGTGCCAGCAGTTTAAGCCCGGCAGGGGGCACCGGGGAGCTGTTTTTT
CASSLSPAGGTGELFF
>few|TRBV9|TRBJ1-4|NA
TGTGCCAGCAGCTTTCAGTCAACTAATGAAAAACTGTTTTTT
CASSFQSTNEKLFF
>NA|TRBV28|TRBJ2-1|TRBD1
TGTGCCAGCAGCAGAACAGGGGCCAGCTCCTACAATGAGCAGTTCTTC
CASSRTGASSYNEQFF
>NA|TRBV28|TRBJ2-2|TRBD2
TGTGCCAGCAGTTTCGGGACTAGCGGCACCGGGGAGCTGTTTTTT
CASSFGTSGTGELFF
>NA|TRBV19|TRBJ1-2|NA
TGTGCCAGTAGTATATATGGGCAAAAACCTGAGGGCTATGGCTACACCTTC
CASSIYGQKPEGYGYTF
>NA|TRBV9|TRBJ2-1|TRBD2
TGTGCCAGCAGCGGGACTGTTACATTGGGGACTAGCGGCAAAGAGCAGTTCTTC
CASSGTVTLGTSGKEQFF
>NA|TRBV25-1|TRBJ2-5|NA
TGTGCCAGCAGGACCAGGGTGGCTCACCAAGAGACCCAGTACTTC
CASRTRVAHQETQYF
>NA|TRBV2|TRBJ2-1|NA
TGTGCCAGCAGTGAGGAGGGAAATCGCTACAATGAGCAGTTCTTC
CASSEEGNRYNEQFF
>NA|TRBV6-5|TRBJ1-1|TRBD1
TGTGCCAGCAGTTACCGCGGACAGGGGAACACTGAAGCTTTCTTT
CASSYRGQGNTEAFF
>NA|TRBV18|TRBJ1-1|TRBD1
TGTGCCAGCTCACCAACCGGGACAGGGGGCACTGAAGCTTTCTTT
CASSPTGTGGTEAFF
>NA|TRBV24-1|TRBJ1-5|NA
TGTGCCACCAGTGATGGGGGTGCGGGGGATGGTCAGCCCCAGCATTTT
CATSDGGAGDGQPQHF
>NA|TRBV7-2|TRBJ1-5|NA
TGTGCCAGCAGCCCGAGTACCAATCAGCCCCAGCATTTT
CASSPSTNQPQHF
>NA|TRBV10-1|TRBJ1-1|NA
TGCGCCAGCAGCGGACAGAGGGGAACTGAAGCTTTCTTT
CASSGQRGTEAFF
>NA|TRBV27|TRBJ1-2|TRBD1
TGTGCCAGCAGTTTATCGTGGACAGGGGAGGGTGGCTACACCTTC
CASSLSWTGEGGYTF
>NA|TRBV4-3|TRBJ1-4|TRBD1
TGCGCCAGCAGCCAAGGTCCCGCAGGGGGCCTTGCTAATGAAAAACTGTTTTTT
CASSQGPAGGLANEKLFF
>NA|TRBV7-8|TRBJ1-5|NA
TGTGCCAGCAGCCCACTAACTACCGATCAGCCCCAGCATTTT
CASSPLTTDQPQHF
>once|TRBV10-3|TRBJ2-2|NA
TGTGCCATCAGTGAGAGGACGGGATCCGGGACCGGGGAGCTGTTTTTT
CAISERTGSGTGELFF
>NA|TRBV19|TRBJ1-1|NA
TGTGCCAGTAGTATTACCAACTCGGGCACTGAAGCTTTCTTT
CASSITNSGTEAFF
>once|TRBV3-1/TRBV3-2|TRBJ2-6|NA
TGTGCCAGCAGCCCTCGTTTTCCAGGGATCTCTGGGGCCAACGTCCTGACTTTC
CASSPRFPGISGANVLTF
>NA|TRBV3-1/TRBV3-2|TRBJ1-1|NA
TGTGCCAGCAGCCAATACGCGGGGGTGAACACTGAAGCTTTCTTT
CASSQYAGVNTEAFF
>NA|TRBV18|TRBJ1-3|NA
TGTGCCAGCTCATTCTCAGGGGACGGAAACACCATATATTTT
CASSFSGDGNTIYF
>NA|TRBV5-1|TRBJ2-5|NA
TGCGCCAGCAGCTTGGGCTCAGGGGAGACCCAGTACTTC
CASSLGSGETQYF
>NA|TRBV28|TRBJ2-7|TRBD2
TGTGCCAGCAGTTCGGGGGGGGCTGGTGGGGTCGAGCAGTACTTC
CASSSGGAGGVEQYF
>NA|TRBV27|TRBJ2-7|TRBD1
TGTGCCAGCAGTTTATACGGGGACAGGACCTACGAGCAGTACTTC
CASSLYGDRTYEQYF
>NA|TRBV6-2/TRBV6-3|TRBJ1-5|NA
TGTGCCAGCAGTTACTTAAGCAGTCGTTCGGGGGGCGTAAATCAGCCCCAGCATTTT
CASSYLSSRSGGVNQPQHF